Only a few counts were recorded for the clone carrying this TCR beta chain. The data were produced by immunoSEQ multiplex PCR, yet TCRdb's version contains in-frame clones alone and is incomplete. Seen here are over 200,000 clones, roughly 80% observed once, and the top ten hold approximately 12%. This CDR3 has 13 amino acids. Germline trimming cut 6 bases from V and 4 bases from J; bases unmatched to any gene: 3. Germline values: CDR1 KGHSH, CDR2 LQKENI. The data are from a study of control samples from healthy donors and cancer patients. V gene TRBV18 combines with J gene TRBJ1-2; 9 positions match TRBD1. The material sequenced was PBMCs. The receptor was derived from an older woman with lung cancer. The CDR3 loop is CASSGTGTYGYTF. The CDR3, as DNA: TGTGCCAGCTCCGGGACAGGGACCTATGGCTACACCTTC.